Listed here are 9 T cell receptor beta chains from one sample, sequenced in a study of cytomegalovirus exposure and HLA in healthy donors. Researchers ran the PCR with 60 Vbeta and 13 Jbeta primers. The method was immunoSEQ multiplex PCR; TCRdb's version includes in-frame clones alone and lacks a portion of them. The table lists 60,000 to 100,000 clones, 78% of them singletons. Sequenced material: PBMCs. Every receptor here comes from a male donor in good health and CMV-seropositive.

The chain joins TRBV28 to TRBJ1-1; no clear D gene. CDR1 and CDR2 from the germline V gene are MDHEN and SYDVKM. Between the trimmed V and J ends, which lost 6 bases and 4 bases, there was a span of 15 bases. There are 14 residues in the CDR3. CDR3 nucleotide sequence: TGTGCCAGCAGCCGTATTCCCGCGGCCACTGAAGCTTTCTTT. This encodes CASSRIPAATEAFF.

A word on this clone: Other DNA sequences from this sample encode an identical CDR3 as well. The V and J genes are TRBV27 and TRBJ2-7; TRBD1 matches at 8 bases. This CDR3 region has 14 residues. Germline assignment: CDR1 MNHEY and CDR2 SMNVEV (reference sequence). The trim removed 5 bases at V and 3 bases at J, leaving 6 bases unmatched. The CDR3 loop reads CASSATGVYYEQYF. For the CDR3, the DNA is TGTGCCAGCAGTGCGACAGGGGTGTACTACGAGCAGTACTTC.

The chain links TRBV6-1 to TRBJ1-2; D is perhaps TRBD1 (5 bases). Germline CDR1 is MNHNS and CDR2 is SASEGT. The CDR3 runs to 13 residues. Trimming removed 5 bases at V and 6 bases at J, with 13 bases between. The CDR3 sequence is CASSPSGGNGYTF. For the CDR3, the DNA is TGTGCCAGCAGTCCGTCGGGGGGAAATGGCTACACCTTC.

J is TRBJ2-2 and V is TRBV15; D is undetermined. V was shortened by 3 bases and J by 4 bases, with 9 bases between the two germline ends. The CDR3 extends over 14 amino acids. Germline V gives CDR1 LNHNV, CDR2 YYDKDF (reference sequence). The CDR3 nucleotides are TGTGCCACCAGCAGTTGGCAGGCCACCGGGGAGCTGTTTTTT. It encodes CATSSWQATGELFF.

The V call is TRBV9, the J call TRBJ2-5, with 11 bases identical to TRBD1. This CDR3 spans 15 amino acids. Germline assignment: CDR1 SGDLS and CDR2 YYNGEE. V dropped 4 bases and J dropped 5; count of bases not matched to a gene: 7. The CDR3 loop reads CASSSGQGAGETQYF. The CDR3 DNA reads as TGTGCCAGCAGCTCCGGACAGGGGGCGGGGGAGACCCAGTACTTC.

V and J are TRBV5-4 and TRBJ2-5; D is unresolved. The V and J ends lost 4 bases and 1 base respectively, with 5 bases between them. CDR1 and CDR2 from the germline V gene are SGHNT and YYREEE (reference sequence). The CDR3 length is 12 residues. CDR3 residues: CASSLRQETQYF. Here the CDR3 DNA reads TGTGCCAGCAGCCTCCGCCAAGAGACCCAGTACTTC.

The rearrangement uses TRBV27 and TRBJ1-6; 11 bases map to TRBD1. The CDR3 is made up of 16 amino acids. CDR1 MNHEY and CDR2 SMNVEV come from the germline V gene (reference sequence). V gave up 4 bases and J gave up 3 bases; unmatched junction bases: 2. The CDR3 sequence is CASSSDRGRYNSPLHF. The CDR3 DNA is TGTGCCAGCAGTTCGGACAGGGGGCGCTATAATTCACCCCTCCACTTT.

This rearrangement joins TRBV19 to TRBJ2-7; TRBD1 agrees at 9 bases. The CDR3 runs 14 residues. CDR1 is LNHDA and CDR2 is SQIVND in the germline V gene (reference sequence). V dropped 1 base and J dropped 5; count of bases not matched to a gene: 3. CDR3 in DNA: TGTGCCAGTAGTATAGGGGACAGGGCCCACGAGCAGTACTTC. It yields the protein CASSIGDRAHEQYF.

The gene calls are TRBV12-5 and TRBJ2-7; D gene unclear. This CDR3 is 14 amino acids long. V was trimmed by 1 base and J by 4 bases, leaving 11 bases between them. The V gene's germline CDR1 is LGHNT and CDR2 FRNRAP. CDR3: CASGLGPPGYEQYF. The CDR3 nucleotides read TGTGCTAGTGGTTTGGGACCCCCAGGTTACGAGCAGTACTTC. The full variable domain, with the rest looked up from reference TRBV12-5 and TRBJ2-7, is DARVTQTPRHKVTEMGQEVTMRCQPILGHNTVFWYRQTMMQGLELLAYFRNRAPLDDSGMPKDRFSAEMPDATLATLKIQPSEPRDSAVYFCASGLGPPGYEQYFGPGTRLTVT.